The sequence of this T cell receptor beta chain was determined in a study of Tregs in tolerant kidney transplant recipients. This CDR3 is 16 amino acids long. Germline assignment: CDR1 LGHNA and CDR2 YNFKEQ. V was clipped by 1 base and J by 4 bases; unmatched bases: 2. Whole-study results and caveats: The most relevant donor-specific Treg TCRbeta repertoire apparently came from expansion with activated donor B cells.

CD4+CD25+CD127- Tregs, CD4+CD25- non-Tregs, CD4 and CD8 cells were sorted. Concerning this clone: Its antigen remains unidentified.

Assay used: immunoSEQ multiplex PCR; TCRdb lists only in-frame clones, some missing. This sample has some 90,000 clones, with around nine tenths found just once. The chain employs TRBV4-2 and TRBJ2-7, with 15 positions matching TRBD2. The TCR comes from a human donor in good health. Sequences were obtained from CD8+ T cells from blood. The CDR3: CASSQAGTSGRYEQYF. The CDR3 DNA reads TGTGCCAGCAGCCAAGCTGGGACTAGCGGGAGGTACGAGCAGTACTTC.